This T cell receptor beta chain was sequenced in a study of cytotoxic CD8 clonotypes in ibrutinib-treated CLL. CDR1 and CDR2 (germline): SGHRS, YFSETQ. The length of the CDR3 is 15 residues. Losses at the gene ends were 4 bases for V and 3 bases for J; bases not matched to a gene: 4. Sequenced by immunoSEQ multiplex PCR; TCRdb stores in-frame clones only, minus some. This table has fewer than 400,000 clones, 67% appearing once. The TCR was taken from a human donor with chronic lymphocytic leukemia. This chain connects TRBV5-1 to TRBJ2-1; 10 bases map to TRBD1. This material consisted of PBMCs, taken after 36 months of ibrutinib treatment. The DNA of the CDR3 is TGCGCCAGCAGCCCGGGACAGGGGATCTACAATGAGCAGTTCTTC. This encodes CASSPGQGIYNEQFF.